This T cell receptor beta chain was observed in a study of blood T cell repertoires in COVID-19. Study summary: Samples representing acute and convalescent COVID-19 were sourced from the United States, Italy and Spain. The cDNA or gDNA used as material had been derived from T cells, B-cell-depleted T cells, or PBMCs.

Germline V CDR1 and CDR2: SGHKS, YYEKEE (reference sequence). The CDR3 totals 15 residues. The ends were cut back, 4 bases at V and 3 bases at J, with 17 bases in the middle. Profiling relied on immunoSEQ multiplex PCR, and the TCRdb table lists in-frame clones only, not all of them. The sample has 20,000 to 25,000 clones, roughly 80% seen once. The chain has TRBV5-5 and TRBJ2-7, with D perhaps matching TRBD2 (5 bases). The TCR originated in a man aged 35 to 55 with acute or convalescent COVID-19. The specimen was peripheral blood. As DNA, the CDR3 is TGTGCCAGCAGCCTGTCGGGGTCCGAAAACTACGAGCAGTACTTC. This translates into CASSLSGSENYEQYF.